These 12 T cell receptor beta chains share one sample of origin, sequenced in a study of regulatory T cells in long-lasting Graves disease. For TCR beta, libraries came from iRepertoire HTBI primers and Arm-PCR of CDR3 regions. TCRdb ran MiXCR on the multiplex PCR reads and lists one entry per CDR3 protein. This table holds almost 350,000 distinct CDR3 sequences, 15% to 20% found once. Time point of the sample: persistent/refractory GD, antithyroid drugs over 5 years with positive TRAb. PBMC RNA was the source of the TCR library. Sequenced here: peripheral blood mononuclear cells (PBMCs), sampled when the disease was refractory, from a patient treated with antithyroid drugs. Source of these receptors: a female donor with Graves disease.

Only a few counts were recorded for this clonotype. The chain is built from TRBV9 and TRBJ2-7; possibly TRBD1 or TRBD2 for D (5 bases each). The CDR3 runs 16 residues. From germline, CDR1 is SGDLS and CDR2 YYNGEE. Trimming cost V 0 bases and J 1 base, with 14 bases left between them. CDR3 loop: CASSVAAGATSYEQYF. The CDR3 nucleotides are TGTGCCAGCAGCGTAGCCGCCGGGGCCACATCCTACGAGCAGTACTTC.

This clonotype was seen at least ten times. The V gene is TRBV6-1, the J gene TRBJ2-5; 8 bases are shared with TRBD1. The CDR3 contains 14 residues. Germline-derived CDR1 and CDR2 are MNHNS and SASEGT. Trimming at V came to 3 bases and at J to 3 bases, leaving 3 bases not matched to a gene. CDR3 sequence reads: CASSDRTGKETQYF. As DNA, the CDR3 is TGTGCCAGCAGTGATCGGACAGGGAAAGAGACCCAGTACTTC.

This clonotype was seen at least ten times. The V call is TRBV3-1, the J call TRBJ1-1; the D is unclear. The length of the CDR3 is 16 residues. CDR1 is LGHDT, CDR2 YNNKEL, per germline (reference sequence). V gave up 3 bases and J gave up 1 base, with 15 bases separating them. The CDR3, as DNA: TGTGCCAGCAGCCAGACCAAGGTAAAAGGGAACACTGAAGCTTTCTTT. As protein: CASSQTKVKGNTEAFF. The full variable domain, in which reference TRBV3-1 and TRBJ1-1 provide the parts outside the CDR3, is DTAVSQTPKYLVTQMGNDKSIKCEQNLGHDTMYWYKQDSKKFLKIMFSYNNKELIINETVPNRFSPKSPDKAHLNLHINSLELGDSAVYFCASSQTKVKGNTEAFFGQGTRLTVV.

This chain connects TRBV2 to TRBJ2-1, with 9 nucleotides matching TRBD1. The CDR3 sequence is 14 residues long. V lost 7 bases and J lost 2; bases outside the gene matches: 3. The germline V gene has CDR1 SNHLY and CDR2 FYNNEI. The CDR3 coding sequence is TGTGCCAGCACTAGGACAGGGGCCTACAATGAGCAGTTCTTC. Translated, it gives CASTRTGAYNEQFF.

This clonotype was observed a handful of times. This rearrangement joins TRBV20-1 to TRBJ2-7; 7 bases fit TRBD1. CDR1 is DFQATT and CDR2 is SNEGSKA in the germline V gene (reference sequence). Trimming removed 5 bases from V and 3 bases from J; junction bases left unmatched: 13. The CDR3 length is 15 residues. The CDR3 loop reads CSASKVRDSFYEQYF. CDR3 coding DNA: TGCAGTGCTTCTAAGGTCCGGGACAGTTTCTACGAGCAGTACTTC.

V gene TRBV5-1 combines with J gene TRBJ1-3, with TRBD1 matching over 7 bases. The CDR3 extends over 15 amino acids. Per germline, CDR1 SGHRS and CDR2 YFSETQ. Trimming took 6 bases from V and 1 from J; bases not matched to a gene: 7. The CDR3 nucleotides read TGCGCCAGCACCGAGACAGGGACGTCTGGAAACACCATATATTTT. Its protein product is CASTETGTSGNTIYF.

This chain links TRBV25-1 with TRBJ2-7; no definite D call. CDR1 and CDR2 from the germline V gene are MGHDK and SYGVNS. V dropped 2 bases and J dropped 13 bases, with 15 bases sitting between them. The CDR3 loop spans 12 amino acids. The CDR3, as DNA: TGTGCCAGCAGTGAAAAAGGATTGGTCCAATACTTC. Translating it yields CASSEKGLVQYF.

About this clonotype itself: Possible read error: a much larger clone is one base away. The V gene is TRBV29-1, the J gene TRBJ1-1; D is undetermined. The V end was cut by 3 bases, the J end by 4 bases, with 12 bases between. The germline gives CDR1 SQVTM, CDR2 ANQGSEA. This CDR3 is 13 amino acids long. The CDR3 DNA is TGCAGCGTTGAGCGGGGAGTGGGCACTGAAGCTTTCTTT. It yields the protein CSVERGVGTEAFF.

This clonotype occurred many times. The gene calls are TRBV2 and TRBJ1-5; maybe TRBD1 (5 bases). CDR3 length: 14 amino acids. Germline-derived CDR1 and CDR2 are SNHLY and FYNNEI. V lost 11 bases to trimming and J lost 0 bases, with 14 bases between them. The CDR3 spells CAGSTGYSNQPQHF. The DNA for the CDR3 is TGTGCCGGCTCAACAGGTTATAGCAATCAGCCCCAGCATTTT.

This clonotype is judged large. V and J are TRBV27 and TRBJ2-3, with TRBD1 as a possible D gene (5 bases). V lost 8 bases and J lost 2, with 14 bases in between. The V gene's germline CDR1 is MNHEY and CDR2 SMNVEV (reference sequence). The CDR3 consists of 14 residues. In DNA form, the CDR3 reads TGTGCCAGCGGTAGAAGGGGTACCACAGATACGCAGTATTTT. It encodes CASGRRGTTDTQYF.

There are a few counts of this clonotype. The genes are TRBV11-2 and TRBJ2-5; TRBD2 aligns across 10 bases. CDR3 size: 15 residues. J was trimmed by 2 bases and V by 6 bases; bases with no gene match: 6. Germline assignment: CDR1 SGHAT and CDR2 FQNNGV. CDR3 residues: CASRPLAGVQETQYF. CDR3 sequence (DNA): TGTGCCAGCAGACCTCTAGCGGGGGTTCAAGAGACCCAGTACTTC.

The chain combines TRBV19 with TRBJ1-2, with 7 bases aligning to TRBD1. The CDR3 extends over 18 amino acids. Per the germline V gene, CDR1 is LNHDA and CDR2 is SQIVND (reference sequence). The ends lost 5 bases at V and 7 bases at J; junction bases unmatched: 22. CDR3 protein: CASSPDREVSLSTSGYTF. CDR3 in DNA: TGTGCCAGTAGTCCAGACAGGGAGGTCTCCCTTTCTACGTCTGGCTACACCTTC.